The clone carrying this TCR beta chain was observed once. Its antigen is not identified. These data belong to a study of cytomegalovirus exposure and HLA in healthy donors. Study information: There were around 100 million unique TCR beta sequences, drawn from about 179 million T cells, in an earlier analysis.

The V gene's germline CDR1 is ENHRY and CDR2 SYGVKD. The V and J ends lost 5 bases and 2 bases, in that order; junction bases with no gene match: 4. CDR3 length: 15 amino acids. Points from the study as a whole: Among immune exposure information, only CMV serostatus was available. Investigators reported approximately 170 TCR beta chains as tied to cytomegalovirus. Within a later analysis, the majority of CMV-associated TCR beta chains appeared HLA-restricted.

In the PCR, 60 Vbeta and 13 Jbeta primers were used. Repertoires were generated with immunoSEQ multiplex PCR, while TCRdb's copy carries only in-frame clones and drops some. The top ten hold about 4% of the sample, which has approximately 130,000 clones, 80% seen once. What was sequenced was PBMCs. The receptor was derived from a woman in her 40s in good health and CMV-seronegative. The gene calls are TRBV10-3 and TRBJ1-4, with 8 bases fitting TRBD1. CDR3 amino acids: CAISPRTGTNEKLFF. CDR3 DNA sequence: TGTGCCATCAGTCCCCGGACAGGGACTAATGAAAAACTGTTTTTT.